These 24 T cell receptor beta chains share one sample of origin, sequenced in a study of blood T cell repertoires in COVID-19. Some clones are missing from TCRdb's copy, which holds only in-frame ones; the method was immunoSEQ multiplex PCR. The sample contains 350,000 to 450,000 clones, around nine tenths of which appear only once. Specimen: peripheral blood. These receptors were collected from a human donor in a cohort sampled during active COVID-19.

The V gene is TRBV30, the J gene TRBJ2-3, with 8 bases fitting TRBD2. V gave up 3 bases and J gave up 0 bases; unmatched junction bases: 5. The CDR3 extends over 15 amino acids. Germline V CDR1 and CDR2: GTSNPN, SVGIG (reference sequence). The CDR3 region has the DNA TGTGCCTGGAGGGGACTAGGAATGAGCACAGATACGCAGTATTTT. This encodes CAWRGLGMSTDTQYF.

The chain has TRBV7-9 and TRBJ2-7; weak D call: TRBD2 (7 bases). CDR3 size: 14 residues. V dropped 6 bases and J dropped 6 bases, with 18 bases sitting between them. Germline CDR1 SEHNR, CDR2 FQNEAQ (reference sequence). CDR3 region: CASRPAGAVGEQYF. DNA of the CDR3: TGTGCCAGCAGACCGGCGGGGGCAGTAGGCGAGCAGTACTTC.

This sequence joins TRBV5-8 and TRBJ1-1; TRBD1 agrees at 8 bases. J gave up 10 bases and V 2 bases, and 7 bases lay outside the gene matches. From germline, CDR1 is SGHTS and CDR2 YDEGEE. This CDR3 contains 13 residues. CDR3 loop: CASSFRQGSGAFF. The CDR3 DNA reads TGTGCCAGCAGCTTCCGACAGGGGAGTGGAGCTTTCTTT.

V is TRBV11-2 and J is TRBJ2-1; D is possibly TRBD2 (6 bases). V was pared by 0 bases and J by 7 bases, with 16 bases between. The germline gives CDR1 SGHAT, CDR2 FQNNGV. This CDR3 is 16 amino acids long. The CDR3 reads CASSLDPLAMGNEQFF. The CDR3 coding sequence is TGTGCCAGCAGCTTAGACCCCCTAGCGATGGGGAATGAGCAGTTCTTC.

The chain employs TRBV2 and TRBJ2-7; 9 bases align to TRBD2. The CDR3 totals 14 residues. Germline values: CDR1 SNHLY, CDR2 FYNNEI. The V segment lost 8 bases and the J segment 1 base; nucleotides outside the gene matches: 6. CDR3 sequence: CASLAGAVSYEQYF. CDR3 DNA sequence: TGTGCCAGCTTAGCGGGAGCGGTATCCTACGAGCAGTACTTC.

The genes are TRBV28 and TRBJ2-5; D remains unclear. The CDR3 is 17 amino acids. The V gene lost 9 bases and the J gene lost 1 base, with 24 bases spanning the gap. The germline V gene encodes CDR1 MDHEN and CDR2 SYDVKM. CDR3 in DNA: TGTGCCAGTCATTCTTACCGGGTCTCCAGATCCCAAGAGACCCAGTACTTC. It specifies CASHSYRVSRSQETQYF.

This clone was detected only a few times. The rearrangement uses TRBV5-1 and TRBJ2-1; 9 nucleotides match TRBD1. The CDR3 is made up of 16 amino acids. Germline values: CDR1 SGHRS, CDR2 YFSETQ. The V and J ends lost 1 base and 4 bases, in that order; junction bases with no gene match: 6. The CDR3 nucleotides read TGCGCCAGCAGCTTGACGGACAGGGGAGGTTACAATGAGCAGTTCTTC. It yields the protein CASSLTDRGGYNEQFF.

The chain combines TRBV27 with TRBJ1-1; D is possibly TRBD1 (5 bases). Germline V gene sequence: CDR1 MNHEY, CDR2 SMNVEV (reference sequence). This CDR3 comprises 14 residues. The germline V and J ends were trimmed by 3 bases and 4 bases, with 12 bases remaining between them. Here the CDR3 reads CASSFSGQGTEAFF. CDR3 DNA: TGTGCCAGCAGTTTTTCCGGGCAGGGCACTGAAGCTTTCTTT.

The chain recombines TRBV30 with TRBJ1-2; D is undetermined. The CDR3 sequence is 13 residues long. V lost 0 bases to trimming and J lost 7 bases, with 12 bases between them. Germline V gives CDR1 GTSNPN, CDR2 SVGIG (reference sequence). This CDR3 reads CAWSVALLGGYTF. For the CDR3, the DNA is TGTGCCTGGAGTGTAGCGCTCTTGGGTGGCTACACCTTC.

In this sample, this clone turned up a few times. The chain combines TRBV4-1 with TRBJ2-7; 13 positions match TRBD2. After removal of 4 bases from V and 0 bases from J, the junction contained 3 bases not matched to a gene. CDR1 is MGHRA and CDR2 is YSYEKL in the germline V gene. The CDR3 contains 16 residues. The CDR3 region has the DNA TGCGCCAGCAGCCTTTGGACTAGCGGGAGCTCCTACGAGCAGTACTTC. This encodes CASSLWTSGSSYEQYF.

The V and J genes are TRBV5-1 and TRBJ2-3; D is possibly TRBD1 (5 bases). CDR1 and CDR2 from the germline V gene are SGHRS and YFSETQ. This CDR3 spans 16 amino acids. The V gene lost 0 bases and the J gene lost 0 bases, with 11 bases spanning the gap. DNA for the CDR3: TGCGCCAGCAGCTTGGGTACCCAGGGCAGCACAGATACGCAGTATTTT. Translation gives CASSLGTQGSTDTQYF.

CDR3 protein: CASSQGAYGPGNTIYF. The CDR3 bases are TGCGCCAGCAGCCAAGGGGCTTATGGTCCGGGGAACACCATATATTTT. The chain carries TRBV4-1 and TRBJ1-3; D gene ambiguous. Germline V gives CDR1 MGHRA, CDR2 YSYEKL. V was trimmed by 1 base and J by 7 bases, leaving 17 bases between them. The CDR3 sequence is 16 residues long.

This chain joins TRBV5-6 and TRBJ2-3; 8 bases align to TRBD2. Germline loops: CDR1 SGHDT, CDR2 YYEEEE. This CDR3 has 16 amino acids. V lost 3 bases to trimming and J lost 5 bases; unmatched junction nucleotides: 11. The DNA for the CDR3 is TGTGCCAGCAGCTGGGGACTAGGGGGGCGAGGAGATACGCAGTATTTT. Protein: CASSWGLGGRGDTQYF.

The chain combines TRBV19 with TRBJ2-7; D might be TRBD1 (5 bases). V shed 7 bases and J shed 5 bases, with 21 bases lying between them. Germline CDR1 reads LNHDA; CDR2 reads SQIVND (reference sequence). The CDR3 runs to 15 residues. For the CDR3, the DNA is TGTGCCAGTAAGAGTGGGGCAGGCTCAACGGACGAGCAGTACTTC. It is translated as CASKSGAGSTDEQYF.

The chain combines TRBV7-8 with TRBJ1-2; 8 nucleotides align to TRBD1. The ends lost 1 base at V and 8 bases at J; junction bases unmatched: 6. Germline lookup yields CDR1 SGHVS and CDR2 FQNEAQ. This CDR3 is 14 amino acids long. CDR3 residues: CASSLGQGARGYTF. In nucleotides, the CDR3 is TGTGCCAGCAGCTTAGGGCAGGGGGCGCGGGGCTACACCTTC.

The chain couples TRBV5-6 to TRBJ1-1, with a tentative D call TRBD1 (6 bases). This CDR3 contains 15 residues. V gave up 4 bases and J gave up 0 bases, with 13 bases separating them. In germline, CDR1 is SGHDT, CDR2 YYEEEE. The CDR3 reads CASSPIGGLNTEAFF. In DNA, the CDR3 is TGTGCCAGCAGCCCCATTGGGGGCCTGAACACTGAAGCTTTCTTT.

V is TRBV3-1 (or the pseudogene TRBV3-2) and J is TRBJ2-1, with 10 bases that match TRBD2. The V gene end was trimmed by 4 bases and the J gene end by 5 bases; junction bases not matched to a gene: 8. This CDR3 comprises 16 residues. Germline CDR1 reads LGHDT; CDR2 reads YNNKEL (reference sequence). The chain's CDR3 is CASSLKGSGGNNEQFF. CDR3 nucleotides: TGTGCCAGCAGCCTCAAGGGTAGCGGGGGGAACAATGAGCAGTTCTTC.

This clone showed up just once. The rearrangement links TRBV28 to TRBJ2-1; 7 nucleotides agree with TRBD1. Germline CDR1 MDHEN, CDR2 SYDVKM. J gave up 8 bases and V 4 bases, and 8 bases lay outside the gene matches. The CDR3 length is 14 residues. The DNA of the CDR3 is TGTGCCAGCAGTTCCATGGACAGGTGGTATGAGCAGTTCTTC. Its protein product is CASSSMDRWYEQFF.

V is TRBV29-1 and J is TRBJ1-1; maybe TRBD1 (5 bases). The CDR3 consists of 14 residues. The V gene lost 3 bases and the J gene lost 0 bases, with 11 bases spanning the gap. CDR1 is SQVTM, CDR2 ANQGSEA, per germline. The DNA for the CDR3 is TGCAGCGTTGATTCGGTGGGGCTGAACACTGAAGCTTTCTTT. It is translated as CSVDSVGLNTEAFF.

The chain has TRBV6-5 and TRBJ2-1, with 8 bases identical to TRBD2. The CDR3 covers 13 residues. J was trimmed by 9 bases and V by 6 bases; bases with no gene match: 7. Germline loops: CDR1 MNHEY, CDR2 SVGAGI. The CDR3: CASRRTSRFEQFF. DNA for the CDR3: TGTGCCAGCAGACGGACTAGCCGCTTTGAGCAGTTCTTC.

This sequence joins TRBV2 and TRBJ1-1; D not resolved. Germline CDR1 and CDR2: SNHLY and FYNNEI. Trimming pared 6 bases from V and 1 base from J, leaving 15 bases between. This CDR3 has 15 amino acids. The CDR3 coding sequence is TGTGCCAGCAGGATGGGGAGTCTAGGGAACACTGAAGCTTTCTTT. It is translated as CASRMGSLGNTEAFF.

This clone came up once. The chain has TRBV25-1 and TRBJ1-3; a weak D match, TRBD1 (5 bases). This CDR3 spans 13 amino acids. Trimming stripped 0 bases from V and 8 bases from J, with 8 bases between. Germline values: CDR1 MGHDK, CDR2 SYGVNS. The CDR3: CASSEYGADTIYF. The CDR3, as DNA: TGTGCCAGCAGTGAATATGGGGCGGACACCATATATTTT. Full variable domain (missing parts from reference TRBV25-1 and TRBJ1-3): EADIYQTPRYLVIGTGKKITLECSQTMGHDKMYWYQQDPGMELHLIHYSYGVNSTEKGDLSSESTVSRIRTEHFPLTLESARPSHTSQYLCASSEYGADTIYFGEGSWLTVV.

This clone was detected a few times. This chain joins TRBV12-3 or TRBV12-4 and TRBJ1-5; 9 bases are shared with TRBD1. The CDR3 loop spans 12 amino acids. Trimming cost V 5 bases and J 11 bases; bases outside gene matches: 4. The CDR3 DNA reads TGTGCCAGCAGTAGCGACAGGGGGGCCCAGCATTTT. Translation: CASSSDRGAQHF.

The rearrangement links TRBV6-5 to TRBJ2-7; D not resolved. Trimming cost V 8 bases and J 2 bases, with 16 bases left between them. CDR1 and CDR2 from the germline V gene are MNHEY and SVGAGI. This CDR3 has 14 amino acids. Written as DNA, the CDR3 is TGTGCCAGCCTGCCTCGAACAGCCGCCTACGAGCAGTACTTC. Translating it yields CASLPRTAAYEQYF.